This is a list of T cell receptor beta chains from one sample in a study of human T cells and chemical hapten exposure. TCRdb independently ran MiXCR on the RACE reads; one entry per CDR3 protein. The table records roughly 380,000 distinct CDR3 sequences, about 4.4% of them present only once. This sample comprised whole blood, obtained in connection with sensitization to the hapten diphenylcyclopropenone (DPC). The origin of the receptors is a woman between 50 and 59 years old with alopecia areata. Some clones in this sample may be carry-over from other donors' samples. Both conserved end residues are part of each CDR3. The order of the fields is J gene, V gene, D gene, clone size, CDR3 DNA, CDR3 protein. D genes are given only for firm matches. The size of a clone is reported for some rows only, either as once, few or many, or as a class for expanded clones.

>TRBJ2-7|TRBV4-1|.|many
TGCGCCAGCAGCCAAGAGCTTTCGGGGTACGAGCAGTACTTC
CASSQELSGYEQYF
>TRBJ1-5|TRBV5-1|.|many
TGCGCCAGCAGCTGGTCAGTTGGGGAGAATCAGCCCCAGCATTTT
CASSWSVGENQPQHF
>TRBJ2-1|TRBV2|.|.
TGTGCCAGCAGTCGGGAGCGGACCAATGAGCAGTTCTTC
CASSRERTNEQFF
>TRBJ2-6|TRBV5-1|TRBD1|.
TGCGCCAGCAGCCCAAGACAGGGGGCTTCTGGGGCCAACGTCCTGACTTTC
CASSPRQGASGANVLTF
>TRBJ2-7|TRBV5-1|TRBD2|many
TGCGCCAGCAGCTGGACTAGCGGGGGGGCCTACGAGCAGTACTTC
CASSWTSGGAYEQYF
>TRBJ2-7|TRBV24-1|.|.
TGTGCCACCAGCACGCGGGACAGCTACGAGCAGTACTTC
CATSTRDSYEQYF
>TRBJ1-5|TRBV5-1|TRBD1|few
TGCGCCAGCAGCAAACCCGGGACAGATGATAGCAATCAGCCCCAGCATTTT
CASSKPGTDDSNQPQHF
>TRBJ1-5|TRBV12-3/TRBV12-4|TRBD1|many
TGTGCCAGCAGTTCCGGGACAGGAGTCAATCAGCCCCAGCATTTT
CASSSGTGVNQPQHF
>TRBJ1-1|TRBV12-3/TRBV12-4|TRBD1|.
TGTGCCAGCACTAAGACAGGGGGGAGCACTGAAGCTTTCTTT
CASTKTGGSTEAFF
>TRBJ1-5|TRBV7-9|.|few
TGTGCCAGCAGCCCTAATGTTGGCCAGCCCCAGCATTTT
CASSPNVGQPQHF
>TRBJ2-7|TRBV27|.|.
TGTGCCAGCAGTTCCTGGGACCAGAGCGAGCAGTACTTC
CASSSWDQSEQYF
>TRBJ2-7|TRBV20-1|TRBD2|.
TGCAGTGCTGCTAGCGGGAGCTACGAGCAGTACTTC
CSAASGSYEQYF
>TRBJ2-3|TRBV11-2|.|many
TGTGCCAGCAGCTCCGACTCATACAGGGCAGATACGCAGTATTTT
CASSSDSYRADTQYF
>TRBJ1-4|TRBV6-5|.|.
TGTGCCAGCAGCGCTTGGCAGGGAGACGAAAAACTGTTTTTT
CASSAWQGDEKLFF
>TRBJ2-3|TRBV12-3/TRBV12-4|.|many
TGTGCCAGCAGTTTTCTCTCAGGAGATACGCAGTATTTT
CASSFLSGDTQYF
>TRBJ2-1|TRBV6-2/TRBV6-3|TRBD2|.
TGTGCCAGCAGCCTTGGGACTAGCTGGAGAGATGAGCAGTTCTTC
CASSLGTSWRDEQFF
>TRBJ2-7|TRBV20-1|TRBD2|.
TGCAGTGCTAGTTCGACTAGCGGTTACGAGCAGTACTTC
CSASSTSGYEQYF
>TRBJ1-5|TRBV5-6|.|.
TGTGCCAGCACTCTGGGGGAGGAGGGTCCCCAGCATTTT
CASTLGEEGPQHF
>TRBJ1-1|TRBV2|.|many
TGTGCCAGCAAGCGGTCTATGAACACTGAAGCTTTCTTT
CASKRSMNTEAFF
>TRBJ2-5|TRBV11-2|TRBD1|few
TGTGCCAGCAGCCCAGGGACAGGGGCGAGGGGGTTCGCAGAGACCCAGTACTTC
CASSPGTGARGFAETQYF
>TRBJ2-3|TRBV10-3|.|many
TGTGCCATCAGTGACCTCAGACAGACAGATACGCAGTATTTT
CAISDLRQTDTQYF
>TRBJ2-7|TRBV4-1|TRBD1|many
TGCGCCAGCAGCCACAGCGGGACAGGGGGCTACGAGCAGTACTTC
CASSHSGTGGYEQYF
>TRBJ2-7|TRBV28|.|many
TGTGCCAGCAGTTTGAGGTGGGGTCAGTACGAGCAGTACTTC
CASSLRWGQYEQYF
>TRBJ1-5|TRBV7-9|.|many
TGTGCCAGCAGCTTAGCGCAGGGAAGAAGCAATCAGCCCCAGCATTTT
CASSLAQGRSNQPQHF